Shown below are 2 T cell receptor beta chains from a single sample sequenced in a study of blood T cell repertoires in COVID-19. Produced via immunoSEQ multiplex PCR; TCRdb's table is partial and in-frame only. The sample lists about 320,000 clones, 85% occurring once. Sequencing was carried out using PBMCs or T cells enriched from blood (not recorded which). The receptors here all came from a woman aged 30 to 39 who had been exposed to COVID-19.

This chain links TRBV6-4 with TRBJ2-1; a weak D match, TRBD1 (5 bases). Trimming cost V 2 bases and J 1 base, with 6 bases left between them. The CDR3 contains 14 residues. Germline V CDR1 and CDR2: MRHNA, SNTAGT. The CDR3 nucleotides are TGTGCCAGCAGTGACCAGGGATCCTACAATGAGCAGTTCTTC. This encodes CASSDQGSYNEQFF.

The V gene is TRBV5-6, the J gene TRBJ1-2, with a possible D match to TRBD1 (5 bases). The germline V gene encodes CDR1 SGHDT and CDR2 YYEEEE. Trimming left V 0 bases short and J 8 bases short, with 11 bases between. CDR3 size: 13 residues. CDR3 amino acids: CASSLDRFQGYTF. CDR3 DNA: TGTGCCAGCAGCTTGGACAGGTTTCAGGGCTACACCTTC. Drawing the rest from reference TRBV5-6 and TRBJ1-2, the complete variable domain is DAGVTQSPTHLIKTRGQQVTLRCSPKSGHDTVSWYQQALGQGPQFIFQYYEEEERQRGNFPDRFSGHQFPNYSSELNVNALLLGDSALYLCASSLDRFQGYTFGSGTRLTVV.